These 6 T cell receptor beta chains share one sample of origin, sequenced in a study of neoadjuvant anti-PD-1 for oral cavity cancer. Sequenced by immunoSEQ multiplex PCR; TCRdb stores in-frame clones only, minus some. The sample includes about 62,000 clones, 79% of them seen just once. The sequences come from PBMCs, collected before nivolumab (anti-PD-1) treatment. The origin of the receptors is a person between 35 and 79 years old with oral cavity squamous cell carcinoma.

The rearrangement uses TRBV27 and TRBJ2-7; D not resolved. V dropped 3 bases and J dropped 6 bases, with 6 bases sitting between them. Per the germline V gene, CDR1 is MNHEY and CDR2 is SMNVEV (reference sequence). CDR3 length equals 11 residues. CDR3 in amino acids: CASSFYGEQYF. For the CDR3, the DNA is TGTGCCAGCAGTTTCTATGGCGAGCAGTACTTC.

The chain has TRBV30 and TRBJ1-5, with TRBD1 identical over 11 bases. This CDR3 is 16 amino acids long. V shed 1 base, J shed 5 bases, and the junction held 7 bases outside the gene matches. Germline CDR1 and CDR2: GTSNPN and SVGIG (reference sequence). CDR3 protein: CAWSARTGGFHQPQHF. CDR3 DNA sequence: TGTGCCTGGAGTGCCCGGACAGGGGGCTTCCATCAGCCCCAGCATTTT.

Only a few counts were recorded for this clone. V gene TRBV6-5 combines with J gene TRBJ1-6; a possible D gene is TRBD1 (6 bases). This CDR3 contains 13 residues. Per the germline V gene, CDR1 is MNHEY and CDR2 is SVGAGI. The V end lost 10 bases, the J end lost 6 bases, and 13 bases lay between the germline ends. CDR3 DNA: TGTGCCACCAGGGGAAGTGGTAATTCACCCCTCCACTTT. It yields the protein CATRGSGNSPLHF.

The V gene is TRBV6-6, the J gene TRBJ2-7; 7 nucleotides line up with TRBD2. Germline V gives CDR1 MNHNY, CDR2 SVGAGI (reference sequence). This CDR3 is 14 amino acids long. V was clipped by 0 bases and J by 4 bases; unmatched bases: 3. CDR3 DNA sequence: TGTGCCAGCAGTTACTCTGGCGGGAGTTACGAGCAGTACTTC. It is translated as CASSYSGGSYEQYF.

V and J are TRBV4-2 and TRBJ1-2, with D uncertain. CDR3 length: 14 amino acids. From germline, CDR1 is LGHNA and CDR2 YNFKEQ. V dropped 0 bases and J dropped 4 bases, with 9 bases sitting between them. The CDR3 region is CASSQDRRIYGYTF. DNA for the CDR3: TGTGCCAGCAGCCAAGATCGGCGGATCTATGGCTACACCTTC.

The chain combines TRBV7-8 with TRBJ2-2, with TRBD2 identical over 9 bases. Germline values: CDR1 SGHVS, CDR2 FQNEAQ. The V segment lost 4 bases and the J segment 4 bases; nucleotides outside the gene matches: 1. The CDR3 spans 14 residues. The CDR3: CASSSSGATGELFF. CDR3 coding DNA: TGTGCCAGCAGCTCTAGCGGGGCCACCGGGGAGCTGTTTTTT.